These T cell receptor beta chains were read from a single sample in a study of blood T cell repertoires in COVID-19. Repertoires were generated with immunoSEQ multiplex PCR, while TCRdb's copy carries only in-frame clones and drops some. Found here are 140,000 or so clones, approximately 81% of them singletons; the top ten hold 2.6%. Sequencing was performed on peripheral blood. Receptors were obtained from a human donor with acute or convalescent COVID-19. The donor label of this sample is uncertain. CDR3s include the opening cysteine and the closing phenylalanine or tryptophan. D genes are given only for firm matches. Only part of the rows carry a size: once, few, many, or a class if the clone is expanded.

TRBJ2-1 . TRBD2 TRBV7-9 TGTGCCAGCAGCTTAGGGACTAGCGGGAGTATCGAGCAGTTCTTC CASSLGTSGSIEQFF
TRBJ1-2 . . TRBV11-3 TGTGCCAGCAGCCCAGGGGTTGGCTACACCTTC CASSPGVGYTF
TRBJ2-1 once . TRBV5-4 TGTGCCAGCAGCTCTACTAGTGACTTCTACAATGAGCAGTTCTTC CASSSTSDFYNEQFF
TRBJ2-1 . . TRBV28 TGTGCCAGCAGTTTTCCCGGGAACGAACACAATGAGCAGTTCTTC CASSFPGNEHNEQFF
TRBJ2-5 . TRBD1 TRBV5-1 TGCGCCAGCAGCTTCTGGGGACAGATACAAGAGACCCAGTACTTC CASSFWGQIQETQYF
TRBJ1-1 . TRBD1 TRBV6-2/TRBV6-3 TGTGCCAGCAGTTATCCGGGACAGGGGAGCGGGGACACTGAAGCTTTCTTT CASSYPGQGSGDTEAFF
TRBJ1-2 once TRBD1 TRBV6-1 TGTGCCAGCAGTGACGGGACAGGGAGAGGCTACACCTTC CASSDGTGRGYTF
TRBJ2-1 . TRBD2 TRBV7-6 TGTGCCAGCAGCGACGGGACTAGCGGGAGAATTGAGCAGTTCTTC CASSDGTSGRIEQFF
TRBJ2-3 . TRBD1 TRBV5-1 TGCGCCAGCCGTGATGGACAGGGTTCATCTGATACGCAGTATTTT CASRDGQGSSDTQYF
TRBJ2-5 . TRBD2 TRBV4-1 TGCGCCAGCAGCCAAGGACCGGGACTAGCGGAAGAGACCCAGTACTTC CASSQGPGLAEETQYF
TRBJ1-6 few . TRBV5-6 TGTGCCAGCAGTTTCGGGGGAAATAATTCACCCCTCCACTTT CASSFGGNNSPLHF
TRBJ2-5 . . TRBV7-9 TGTGCCAGCAGCATTACAGGGTACCTCCAAGAGACCCAGTACTTC CASSITGYLQETQYF
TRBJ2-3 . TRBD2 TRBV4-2 TGTGCCAGCAGCCCTAATAGCGGGAGCACAGATACGCAGTATTTT CASSPNSGSTDTQYF